These 15 T cell receptor beta chains share one sample of origin, sequenced in a study of cytomegalovirus exposure and HLA in healthy donors. PCR used 60 Vbeta primers and 13 Jbeta primers. Using immunoSEQ multiplex PCR, the repertoire was profiled, and TCRdb retains in-frame clones only, with some absent. Altogether 180,000 or so clones are present, more than 70% being singletons, with the ten largest covering under 5%. Sequencing was carried out using PBMCs. Receptors were obtained from a woman aged 45-59 years in good health and CMV-seropositive.

This chain uses TRBV6-5 with TRBJ1-5, with D perhaps TRBD1 (5 bases). The germline CDR1 and CDR2 sequences are MNHEY and SVGAGI. V lost 6 bases and J 11 bases, leaving 23 bases between the germline ends. This CDR3 has 15 residues. The CDR3 region is CASSVNFQGSGAQHF. CDR3 nucleotide sequence: TGTGCCAGCAGCGTGAACTTCCAGGGTTCGGGGGCCCAGCATTTT.

This clone was observed a single time. The CDR3 spells CASSQVRVGQPQHF. The CDR3 nucleotides read TGCGCCAGCAGCCAAGTACGGGTCGGTCAGCCCCAGCATTTT. The chain joins TRBV4-1 to TRBJ1-5; no definite D call. There are 14 residues in the CDR3. V lost 1 base and J 6 bases, leaving 10 bases between the germline ends. Per germline, CDR1 MGHRA and CDR2 YSYEKL.

This chain connects TRBV9 to TRBJ2-1, with TRBD2 matching 10 bases. Germline V gives CDR1 SGDLS, CDR2 YYNGEE. The CDR3 covers 16 residues. The V segment lost 2 bases and the J segment 9 bases; nucleotides outside the gene matches: 11. The CDR3 nucleotides are TGTGCCAGCAGCGTTGGCAGCGGGGGGGCTTCTGGTGAGCAGTTCTTC. Its protein product is CASSVGSGGASGEQFF.

The chain is built from TRBV4-3 and TRBJ1-6; D is undetermined. The germline V gene encodes CDR1 LGHNA and CDR2 YSLEER. The CDR3 extends over 14 amino acids. Trimming left V 0 bases short and J 8 bases short, with 8 bases between. The CDR3 nucleotides are TGCGCCAGCAGCCAAGAGGGCGCCTATTCACCCCTCCACTTT. It specifies CASSQEGAYSPLHF.

This clone was detected a few times. The gene calls are TRBV15 and TRBJ2-3; 9 bases fit TRBD2. The CDR3 totals 14 residues. Germline trimming cut 5 bases from V and 4 bases from J; bases unmatched to any gene: 4. CDR1 is LNHNV, CDR2 YYDKDF, per germline (reference sequence). CDR3 in DNA: TGTGCCACCAGCGAGCTAGCGGGGCCAGATACGCAGTATTTT. Translated: CATSELAGPDTQYF.

The gene calls are TRBV2 and TRBJ2-2, with TRBD1 matching 7 bases. In germline, CDR1 is SNHLY, CDR2 FYNNEI. V was clipped by 7 bases and J by 3 bases; unmatched bases: 5. The CDR3 length is 14 residues. CDR3 sequence reads: CASKKQGDTGELFF. Written as DNA, the CDR3 is TGTGCCAGCAAAAAGCAGGGGGACACCGGGGAGCTGTTTTTT.

The chain is built from TRBV13 and TRBJ1-1; TRBD1 might be the D (5 bases). Germline V gene lookup returns CDR1 PRHDT and CDR2 FYEKMQ (reference sequence). Trimming pared 3 bases from V and 7 bases from J, leaving 9 bases between. This CDR3 has 12 residues. As DNA, the CDR3 is TGTGCCAGCAGCTTCTCGGGACTTGAAGCTTTCTTT. It is translated as CASSFSGLEAFF.

This clone was seen only once. Within the sample, other DNA sequences also encode this same CDR3. The rearrangement links TRBV28 to TRBJ1-1; D is unclear. CDR3 length equals 12 residues. From germline, CDR1 is MDHEN and CDR2 SYDVKM. V lost 6 bases, J lost 11 bases, and 16 bases lay in between. The DNA for the CDR3 is TGTGCCAGCAGCCTACGGGCGGGCGAGGCTTTCTTT. This translates into CASSLRAGEAFF.

The chain is built from TRBV7-3 and TRBJ2-3, with 7 bases that match TRBD1. The CDR3 covers 15 residues. Germline loops: CDR1 SGHTA, CDR2 FQGTGA. V gave up 8 bases and J gave up 3 bases; unmatched junction bases: 11. The CDR3 DNA reads TGTGCCAGCCGCCTTGGGACAGCAAGTACAGATACGCAGTATTTT. This translates into CASRLGTASTDTQYF.

Notes on this clone: The sample carries other DNA sequences with the same CDR3. J is TRBJ2-3 and V is TRBV6-5; 12 positions agree with TRBD2. Germline V gives CDR1 MNHEY, CDR2 SVGAGI. This CDR3 is built from 15 residues. V lost 6 bases to trimming and J lost 4 bases; unmatched junction nucleotides: 5. The DNA of the CDR3 is TGTGCCAGCAGCCCGACTAGCGGGAGAGCAGATACGCAGTATTTT. This gives the protein CASSPTSGRADTQYF.

This clone showed up just a few times. Here the CDR3 reads CASSQERRAGLTWNEQFF. CDR3 nucleotides: TGCGCCAGCAGCCAAGAGCGGAGAGCGGGGCTAACGTGGAATGAGCAGTTCTTC. This rearrangement joins TRBV4-3 to TRBJ2-1, with 7 bases matching TRBD2. With V trimmed by 0 bases and J by 7 bases, 15 bases remained unmatched. Germline CDR1 is LGHNA and CDR2 is YSLEER. CDR3 size: 18 residues.

CDR3 sequence: CASSRPGQINTGELFF. DNA of the CDR3: TGCGCCAGCAGCCGCCCGGGACAGATAAACACCGGGGAGCTGTTTTTT. The chain joins TRBV4-1 to TRBJ2-2; 7 positions match TRBD1. Germline trimming cut 4 bases from V and 2 bases from J; bases unmatched to any gene: 7. The germline V gene encodes CDR1 MGHRA and CDR2 YSYEKL. This CDR3 region has 16 residues.

The rearrangement links TRBV11-2 to TRBJ2-1, with 7 bases that match TRBD2. J was trimmed by 5 bases and V by 3 bases; bases with no gene match: 7. CDR1 is SGHAT and CDR2 is FQNNGV in the germline V gene. This CDR3 comprises 15 residues. The CDR3 region has the DNA TGTGCCAGCAGCTTGGCAGGACTAGTGGACAATGAGCAGTTCTTC. Its translation is CASSLAGLVDNEQFF.

Only one count was recorded for this clone. The chain combines TRBV19 with TRBJ1-3; 7 positions agree with TRBD1. This CDR3 has 14 residues. With V trimmed by 4 bases and J by 4 bases, 4 bases remained unmatched. Germline V gene data show CDR1 as LNHDA and CDR2 as SQIVND (reference sequence). CDR3 region: CASSTTGTGNTIYF. The CDR3 DNA reads TGTGCCAGTAGTACGACAGGGACGGGAAACACCATATATTTT.

The rearrangement uses TRBV4-1 and TRBJ1-2, with TRBD1 matching 10 bases. CDR3 length equals 14 residues. Germline CDR1 MGHRA, CDR2 YSYEKL. V lost 5 bases and J lost 3; bases outside the gene matches: 3. The chain's CDR3 is CASSRTGGYYGYTF. As DNA, the CDR3 is TGCGCCAGCAGCAGGACAGGGGGATACTATGGCTACACCTTC.